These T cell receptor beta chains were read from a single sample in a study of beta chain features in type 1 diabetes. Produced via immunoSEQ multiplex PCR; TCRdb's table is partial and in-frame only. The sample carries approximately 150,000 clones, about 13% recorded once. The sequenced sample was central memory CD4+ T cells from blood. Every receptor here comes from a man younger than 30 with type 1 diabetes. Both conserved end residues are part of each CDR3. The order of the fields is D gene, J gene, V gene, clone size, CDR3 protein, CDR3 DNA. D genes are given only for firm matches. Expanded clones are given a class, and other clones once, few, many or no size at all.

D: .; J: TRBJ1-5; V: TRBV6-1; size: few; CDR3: CASSGPGEQPQHF; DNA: TGTGCCAGCAGTGGTCCGGGAGAGCAGCCCCAGCATTTT
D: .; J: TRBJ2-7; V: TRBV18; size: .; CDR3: CASSSIGAGIYEQYF; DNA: TGTGCCAGCTCATCAATCGGCGCGGGCATCTATGAGCAGTACTTC
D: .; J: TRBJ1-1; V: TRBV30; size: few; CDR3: CAWSPFQGTEAFF; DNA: TGTGCCTGGAGTCCATTTCAGGGTACTGAAGCTTTCTTT
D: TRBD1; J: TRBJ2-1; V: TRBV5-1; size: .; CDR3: CASSQYSWTGSHNEQFF; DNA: TGCGCCAGCAGCCAATACTCATGGACAGGGTCCCACAATGAGCAGTTCTTC
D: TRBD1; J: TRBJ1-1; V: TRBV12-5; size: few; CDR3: CASALQGVGTEAFF; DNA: TGTGCTAGTGCCCTACAGGGGGTGGGCACTGAAGCTTTCTTT
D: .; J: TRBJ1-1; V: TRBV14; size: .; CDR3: CASSQDWGNTEAFF; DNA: TGTGCCAGCAGCCAAGATTGGGGGAACACTGAAGCTTTCTTT
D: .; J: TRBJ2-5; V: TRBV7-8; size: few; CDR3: CASSQGRGRETQYF; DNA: TGTGCCAGCAGCCAAGGCCGGGGTCGCGAGACCCAGTACTTC
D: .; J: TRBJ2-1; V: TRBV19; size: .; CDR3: CASSIDQLPEQFF; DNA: TGTGCCAGTAGTATCGACCAACTTCCTGAGCAGTTCTTC
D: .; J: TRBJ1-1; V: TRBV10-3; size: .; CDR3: CAAQELRNTEAFF; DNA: TGTGCCGCGCAGGAACTTAGGAACACTGAAGCTTTCTTT
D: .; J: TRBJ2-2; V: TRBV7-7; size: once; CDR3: CASSLAGLSNTGELFF; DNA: TGTGCCAGCAGCTTAGCGGGCCTTTCGAACACCGGGGAGCTGTTTTTT
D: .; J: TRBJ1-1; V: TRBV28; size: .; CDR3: CASSSMGFEAFF; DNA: TGTGCCAGCAGTTCTATGGGGTTTGAAGCTTTCTTT
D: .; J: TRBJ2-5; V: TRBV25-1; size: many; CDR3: CASKVRETQYF; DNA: TGTGCCAGCAAAGTGAGGGAGACCCAGTACTTC
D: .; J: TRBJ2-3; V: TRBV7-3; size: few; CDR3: CASSYGSGTPGADTQYF; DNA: TGTGCCAGCAGCTACGGGTCCGGGACCCCTGGCGCAGATACGCAGTATTTT
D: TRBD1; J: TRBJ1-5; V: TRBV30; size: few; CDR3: CAWSDRPDRGSYSNQPQHF; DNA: TGTGCCTGGAGTGACCGTCCGGACAGGGGGAGTTATAGCAATCAGCCCCAGCATTTT
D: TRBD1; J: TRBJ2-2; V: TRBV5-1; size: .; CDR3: CASSTDWTGNTGELFF; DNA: TGCGCCAGCAGCACAGATTGGACAGGGAACACCGGGGAGCTGTTTTTT
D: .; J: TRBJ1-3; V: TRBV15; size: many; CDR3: CATGREGNTIYF; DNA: TGTGCCACCGGGAGGGAAGGTAACACCATATATTTT
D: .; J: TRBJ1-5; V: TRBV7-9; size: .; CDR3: CASSASAGEQPQHF; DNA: TGTGCCAGCAGCGCCTCGGCAGGGGAACAGCCCCAGCATTTT
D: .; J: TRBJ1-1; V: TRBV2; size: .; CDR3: CASSPPPGYTEAFF; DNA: TGTGCCAGCAGCCCTCCCCCAGGTTACACTGAAGCTTTCTTT
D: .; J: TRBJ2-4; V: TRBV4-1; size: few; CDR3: CASSPENGLAKNIQYF; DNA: TGCGCCAGCAGCCCGGAAAACGGGTTAGCCAAAAACATTCAGTACTTC
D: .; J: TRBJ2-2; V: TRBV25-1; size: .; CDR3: CASSGQFKGELFF; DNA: TGTGCCAGCAGTGGGCAATTTAAAGGGGAGCTGTTTTTT
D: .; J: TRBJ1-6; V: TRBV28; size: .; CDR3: CASSLWVYNSPLHF; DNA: TGTGCCAGCAGCCTCTGGGTCTATAATTCACCCCTCCACTTT
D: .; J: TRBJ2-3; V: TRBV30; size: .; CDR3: CAGRESTDTQYF; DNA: TGTGCCGGGCGCGAAAGCACAGATACGCAGTATTTT
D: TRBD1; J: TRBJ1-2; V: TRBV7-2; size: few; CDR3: CASSMDRAGYTF; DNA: TGTGCCAGCAGCATGGACAGGGCGGGCTACACCTTC
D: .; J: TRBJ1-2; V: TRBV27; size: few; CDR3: CASSFLIPGTGNYGYTF; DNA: TGTGCCAGCAGTTTTCTGATACCCGGGACGGGAAACTATGGCTACACCTTC
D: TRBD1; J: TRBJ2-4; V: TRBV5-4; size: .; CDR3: CASSVRDRGKNIQYF; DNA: TGTGCCAGCAGCGTGAGGGACAGGGGGAAAAACATTCAGTACTTC
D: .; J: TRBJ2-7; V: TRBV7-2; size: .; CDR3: CASSLHSQGQGEQYF; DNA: TGTGCCAGCAGCCTACACTCGCAGGGGCAAGGCGAGCAGTACTTC
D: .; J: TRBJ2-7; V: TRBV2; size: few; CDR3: CASTPGASSYEQYF; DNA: TGTGCCAGCACTCCTGGAGCGAGCTCCTACGAGCAGTACTTC
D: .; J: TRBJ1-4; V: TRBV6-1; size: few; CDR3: CASSDFEKLFF; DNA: TGTGCCAGCAGTGATTTTGAAAAACTGTTTTTT
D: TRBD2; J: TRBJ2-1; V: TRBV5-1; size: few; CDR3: CASSERTSGNEQFF; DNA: TGCGCCAGCAGCGAAAGGACTAGCGGCAATGAGCAGTTCTTC
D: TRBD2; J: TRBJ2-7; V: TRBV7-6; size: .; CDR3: CASSEGGSSYEQYF; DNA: TGTGCCAGCAGCGAAGGCGGGAGCTCCTACGAGCAGTACTTC
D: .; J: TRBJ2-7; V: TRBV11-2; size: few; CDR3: CASSPGQIRPYEQYF; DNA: TGTGCCAGCAGCCCCGGACAGATTCGACCCTACGAGCAGTACTTC
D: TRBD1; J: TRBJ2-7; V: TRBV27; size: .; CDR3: CASRTARTGGEQYF; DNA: TGTGCCAGCAGAACTGCAAGGACAGGGGGCGAGCAGTACTTC
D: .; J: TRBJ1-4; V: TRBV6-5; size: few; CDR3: CASSLGSYEKLFF; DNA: TGTGCCAGCAGCCTAGGTTCATATGAAAAACTGTTTTTT
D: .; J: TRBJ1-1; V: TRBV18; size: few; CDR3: CASSSQGTEAFF; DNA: TGTGCCAGCTCATCCCAGGGAACTGAAGCTTTCTTT
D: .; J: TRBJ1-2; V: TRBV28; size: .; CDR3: CASGQSYTF; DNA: TGTGCCAGCGGTCAGAGCTACACCTTC
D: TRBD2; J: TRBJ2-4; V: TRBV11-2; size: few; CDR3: CASSLDQGLIPLAKNIQYF; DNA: TGTGCCAGCAGCTTAGATCAGGGACTAATTCCTCTAGCCAAAAACATTCAGTACTTC
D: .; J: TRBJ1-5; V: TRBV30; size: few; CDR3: CAWSHEGNQPQHF; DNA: TGTGCCTGGAGCCACGAGGGCAATCAGCCCCAGCATTTT
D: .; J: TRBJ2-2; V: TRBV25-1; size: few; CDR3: CASSGVVGTGELFF; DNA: TGTGCCAGCAGTGGAGTGGTGGGCACCGGGGAGCTGTTTTTT
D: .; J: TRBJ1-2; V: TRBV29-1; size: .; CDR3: CSVEDFVGGYTF; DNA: TGCAGCGTTGAAGATTTTGTGGGTGGCTACACCTTC
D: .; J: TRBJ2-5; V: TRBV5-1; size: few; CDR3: CASSLRDEETQYF; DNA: TGCGCCAGCAGCTTGCGGGACGAAGAGACCCAGTACTTC
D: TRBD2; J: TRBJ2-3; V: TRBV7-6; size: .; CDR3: CASSPRSRFAGGQDTQYF; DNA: TGTGCCAGCAGCCCCCGGTCGAGGTTCGCGGGGGGCCAGGATACGCAGTATTTT